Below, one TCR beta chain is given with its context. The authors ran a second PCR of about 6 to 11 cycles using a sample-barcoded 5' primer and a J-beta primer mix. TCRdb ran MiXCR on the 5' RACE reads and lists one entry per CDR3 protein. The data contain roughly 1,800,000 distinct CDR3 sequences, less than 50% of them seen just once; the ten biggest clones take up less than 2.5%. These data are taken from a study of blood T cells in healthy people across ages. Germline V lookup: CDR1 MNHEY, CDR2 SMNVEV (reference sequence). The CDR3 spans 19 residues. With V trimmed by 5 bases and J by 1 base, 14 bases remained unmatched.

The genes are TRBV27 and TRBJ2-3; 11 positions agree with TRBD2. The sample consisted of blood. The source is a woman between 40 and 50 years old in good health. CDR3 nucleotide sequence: TGTGCCAGCAGTCTGGGACTAGCGGTTGCTTATGTGGGCACAGATACGCAGTATTTT. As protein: CASSLGLAVAYVGTDTQYF.